A single sample gave rise to the 10 T cell receptor beta chains below, sequenced in a study of T-cell memory formation after mild COVID-19. TCRdb fed the 5' RACE reads into MiXCR, producing one record per CDR3 protein. The sample holds about 130,000 distinct CDR3 sequences, 5% to 6.5% seen once. The sample taken for sequencing was PBMCs or a T cell subset sorted from them (not recorded which). These receptors all stem from an adult woman who had mild COVID-19 (a few samples of this study predate the infection). Cell type and time point are not known.

The chain couples TRBV5-1 to TRBJ2-7; 11 bases agree with TRBD2. The CDR3 is made up of 18 amino acids. Trimming at V came to 4 bases and at J to 4 bases, leaving 16 bases not matched to a gene. Germline V lookup: CDR1 SGHRS, CDR2 YFSETQ. The CDR3 DNA reads TGCGCCAGCAGCCCCGGGACTAGCGGAGGATCCTATGCTTACGAGCAGTACTTC. Protein sequence: CASSPGTSGGSYAYEQYF.

This clonotype was observed at least ten times. The gene calls are TRBV29-1 and TRBJ2-1, with D perhaps TRBD2 (5 bases). This CDR3 spans 12 amino acids. From germline, CDR1 is SQVTM and CDR2 ANQGSEA. V was pared by 5 bases and J by 8 bases, with 13 bases between. CDR3: CSVRRYGDEQFF. CDR3 sequence (DNA): TGCAGCGTTCGGAGGTACGGTGATGAGCAGTTCTTC.

The chain combines TRBV10-2 with TRBJ1-5; 7 positions agree with TRBD1. The CDR3 runs to 14 residues. CDR1 is WSHSY, CDR2 SAAADI, per germline. J was trimmed by 3 bases and V by 6 bases; bases with no gene match: 5. CDR3: CASRSGQLNQPQHF. In nucleotides, the CDR3 is TGCGCCAGCAGATCGGGACAGCTCAATCAGCCCCAGCATTTT.

The J gene is TRBJ2-1, the V gene TRBV20-1; 8 nucleotides match TRBD1. The junction had 4 bases not matched to a gene; V was cut back by 3 bases and J by 0 bases. The CDR3 extends over 15 amino acids. Germline values: CDR1 DFQATT, CDR2 SNEGSKA (reference sequence). The CDR3 coding sequence is TGCAGTGCTAGTGACAGGGGCTACTCCTACAATGAGCAGTTCTTC. Residues: CSASDRGYSYNEQFF.

This clonotype was counted many times. This sequence joins TRBV5-1 and TRBJ2-4; a weak D match, TRBD1 (6 bases). The germline V and J ends were trimmed by 0 bases and 7 bases, with 11 bases remaining between them. This CDR3 is built from 14 residues. From germline, CDR1 is SGHRS and CDR2 YFSETQ. In DNA form, the CDR3 reads TGCGCCAGCAGCTTGGCAGCAGGGGCCAACATTCAGTACTTC. Amino acids: CASSLAAGANIQYF.

The genes are TRBV4-1 and TRBJ2-1; 7 bases are a match to TRBD2. V shed 4 bases, J shed 0 bases, and the junction held 9 bases outside the gene matches. This CDR3 region has 17 residues. Germline lookup yields CDR1 MGHRA and CDR2 YSYEKL. The CDR3 spells CASSPQAGLSSYNEQFF. DNA for the CDR3: TGCGCCAGCAGCCCCCAAGCGGGGCTCAGCTCCTACAATGAGCAGTTCTTC.

The table lists this clonotype with many counts. The rearrangement links TRBV18 to TRBJ1-4, with 7 bases aligning to TRBD1. CDR3 length: 15 residues. Germline V gives CDR1 KGHSH, CDR2 LQKENI. V trimming: 1 base; J trimming: 4 bases; junction bases outside the gene matches: 3. The CDR3 nucleotides read TGTGCCAGCTCACCACTGGGACAGATTAATGAAAAACTGTTTTTT. Protein sequence: CASSPLGQINEKLFF. The whole variable domain, filled in from reference TRBV18 and TRBJ1-4, reads NAGVMQNPRHLVRRRGQEARLRCSPMKGHSHVYWYRQLPEEGLKFMVYLQKENIIDESGMPKERFSAEFPKEGPSILRIQQVVRGDSAAYFCASSPLGQINEKLFFGSGTQLSVL.

CDR3 bases: TGTGCCAGCAGCAGAGTGACCCCACCGGACAGTAGAGAGACCCAGTACTTC. Translating gives CASSRVTPPDSRETQYF. This chain joins TRBV6-1 and TRBJ2-5; D perhaps matches TRBD1 (6 bases). The CDR3 covers 17 residues. Germline V lookup: CDR1 MNHNS, CDR2 SASEGT. V was trimmed by 6 bases and J by 4 bases, leaving 24 bases between them.

This clonotype was seen repeatedly, ten times or more. The chain couples TRBV7-2 to TRBJ2-4; D is ambiguous. Per the germline V gene, CDR1 is SGHTA and CDR2 is FQGNSA. This CDR3 region has 18 residues. The ends were cut back, 2 bases at V and 0 bases at J, with 17 bases in the middle. In DNA form, the CDR3 reads TGTGCCAGCAGCTTATTGCCGAAACTCGACCTAGCCAAAAACATTCAGTACTTC. It codes for CASSLLPKLDLAKNIQYF.

The genes are TRBV29-1 and TRBJ2-7, with D perhaps TRBD1 (5 bases). Germline V CDR1 and CDR2: SQVTM, ANQGSEA. CDR3 length: 14 residues. V was shortened by 4 bases and J by 0 bases, with 13 bases between the two germline ends. DNA for the CDR3: TGCAGCGTTGGCCGACAGTGGAGCTCCTACGAGCAGTACTTC. Translated, it gives CSVGRQWSSYEQYF.